The 5 T cell receptor beta chains reported below all come from one sample, sequenced in a study of radiotherapy plus CTLA-4 blockade in lung cancer. Assay: immunoSEQ multiplex PCR; the TCRdb copy retains only in-frame clones and omits some. The top ten hold more than 20% of the sample, which has under 50,000 clones, more than 70% seen once. This specimen consisted of peripheral blood, obtained from a patient treated with radiotherapy plus ipilimumab. The receptors derive from a human donor with non-small cell lung cancer that progressed on radiotherapy plus ipilimumab.

The chain uses TRBV11-2 and TRBJ2-6; no firm D call. The CDR3 length is 16 residues. V lost 5 bases and J 2 bases, leaving 13 bases between the germline ends. The germline V gene has CDR1 SGHAT and CDR2 FQNNGV. The CDR3 coding sequence is TGTGCCAGCAGCCTTCTTCTAAGAACTGGGGCCAACGTCCTGACTTTC. It specifies CASSLLLRTGANVLTF.

The CDR3 nucleotides read TGTGCCAGCAGGGAGGCGGGAGTGGGCTACAATGAGCAGTTCTTC. It specifies CASREAGVGYNEQFF. J is TRBJ2-1 and V is TRBV27; 7 bases match TRBD2. The CDR3 is 15 residues long. Germline CDR1 reads MNHEY; CDR2 reads SMNVEV (reference sequence). The V segment lost 6 bases and the J segment 3 bases; nucleotides outside the gene matches: 8.

In DNA, the CDR3 is TGTGCCAGCAGCCCCGACGCGGCCACGCAGTATTTT. Translating gives CASSPDAATQYF. The chain is built from TRBV11-2 and TRBJ2-3; unclear D gene. The CDR3 is 12 residues long. Deletions cut 5 bases from V and 9 bases from J, with 12 bases between. Germline CDR1 is SGHAT and CDR2 is FQNNGV.

The chain couples TRBV19 to TRBJ1-4; D is undetermined. V lost 2 bases and J 4 bases, leaving 2 bases between the germline ends. Per the germline V gene, CDR1 is LNHDA and CDR2 is SQIVND (reference sequence). The CDR3 is made up of 12 amino acids. CDR3 in amino acids: CASSILNEKLFF. Written as DNA, the CDR3 is TGTGCCAGTAGTATACTTAATGAAAAACTGTTTTTT. Full variable domain (outside the CDR3, taken from reference TRBV19 and TRBJ1-4): DGGITQSPKYLFRKEGQNVTLSCEQNLNHDAMYWYRQDPGQGLRLIYYSQIVNDFQKGDIAEGYSVSREKKESFPLTVTSAQKNPTAFYLCASSILNEKLFFGSGTQLSVL.

The V gene is TRBV5-1, the J gene TRBJ1-1, with a tentative D call TRBD1 (5 bases). The germline V gene encodes CDR1 SGHRS and CDR2 YFSETQ. The CDR3 length is 14 residues. Trimming took off 1 base at V and 2 bases at J, with 9 bases between the two ends. Written as DNA, the CDR3 is TGCGCCAGCAGCTTGACAGGCGTTAACACTGAAGCTTTCTTT. Translation: CASSLTGVNTEAFF.